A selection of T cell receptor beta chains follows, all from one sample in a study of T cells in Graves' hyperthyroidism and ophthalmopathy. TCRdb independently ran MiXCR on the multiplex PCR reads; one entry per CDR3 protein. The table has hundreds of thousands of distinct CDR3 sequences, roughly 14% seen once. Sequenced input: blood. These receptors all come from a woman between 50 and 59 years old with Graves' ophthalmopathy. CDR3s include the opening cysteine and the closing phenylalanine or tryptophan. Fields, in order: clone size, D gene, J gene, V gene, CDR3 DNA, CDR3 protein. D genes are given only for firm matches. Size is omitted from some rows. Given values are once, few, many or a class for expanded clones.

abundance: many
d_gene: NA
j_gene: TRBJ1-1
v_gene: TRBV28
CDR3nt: TGTGCCAGCAGTTTTGTGGGCTTCGACACTGAAGCTTTCTTT
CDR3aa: CASSFVGFDTEAFF

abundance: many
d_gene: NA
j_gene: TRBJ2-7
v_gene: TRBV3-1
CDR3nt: TGTGCCAGCAGCCTCAAGGGGGGGAGGAACGAGCAGTACTTC
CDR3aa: CASSLKGGRNEQYF

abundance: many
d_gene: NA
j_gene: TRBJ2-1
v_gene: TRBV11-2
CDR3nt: TGTGCCAGCAGCCGCGGGTTAGCGAACGAGCAGTTCTTC
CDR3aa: CASSRGLANEQFF

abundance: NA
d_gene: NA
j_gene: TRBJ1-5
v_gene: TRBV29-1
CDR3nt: TGCAGCGTTGGACAGCTGCTAGGTCAGCCCCAGCATTTT
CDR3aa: CSVGQLLGQPQHF

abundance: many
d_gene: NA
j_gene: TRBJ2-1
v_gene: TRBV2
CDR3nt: TGTGCCAGCAGTGAGCGGGACCAGGGGCAGTTCTTC
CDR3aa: CASSERDQGQFF

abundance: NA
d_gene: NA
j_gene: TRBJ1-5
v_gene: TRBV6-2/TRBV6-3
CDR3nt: TGTGCCAGCAGTTATGGGCAGGGGAGGGTGGATCAGCCCCAGCATTTT
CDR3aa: CASSYGQGRVDQPQHF

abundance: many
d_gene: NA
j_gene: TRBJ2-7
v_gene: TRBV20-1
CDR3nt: TGCAGTGCTAGACGTAGGACATCCTACGAGCAGTACTTC
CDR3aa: CSARRRTSYEQYF

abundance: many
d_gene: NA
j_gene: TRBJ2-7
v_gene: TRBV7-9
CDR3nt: TGTGCCAGCAGCCCGCTTGGGGCGGGCTCCTACGAGCAGTACTTC
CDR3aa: CASSPLGAGSYEQYF

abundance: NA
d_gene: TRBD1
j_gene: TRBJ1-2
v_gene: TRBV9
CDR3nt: TGTGCCAGCAGCAGAGGCAGGGGGCTTGGAGGCTACACCTTC
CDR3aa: CASSRGRGLGGYTF

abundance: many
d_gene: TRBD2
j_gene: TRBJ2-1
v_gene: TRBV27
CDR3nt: TGTGCCAGCAGTTTACCCGCCCTAGCGGGGGGGGTAGGGCAGTTCTTC
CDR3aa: CASSLPALAGGVGQFF

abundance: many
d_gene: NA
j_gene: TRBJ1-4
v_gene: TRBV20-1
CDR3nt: TGCAGTGCTAGTCCCAGCCTAAATGAAAAACTGTTTTTT
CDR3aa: CSASPSLNEKLFF

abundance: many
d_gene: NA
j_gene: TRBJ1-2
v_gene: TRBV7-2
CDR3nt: TGTGCCAGCAGCTTAGATCGGATCTATAGCTACACCTTC
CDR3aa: CASSLDRIYSYTF

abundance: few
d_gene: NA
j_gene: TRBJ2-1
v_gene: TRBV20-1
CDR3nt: TGCAGTGCTAGAGATGAGGGTGGGTGGAGCTCCTACAATGAGCAGTTCTTC
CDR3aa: CSARDEGGWSSYNEQFF

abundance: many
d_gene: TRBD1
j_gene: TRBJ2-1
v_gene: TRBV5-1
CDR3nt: TGCGCCAGCAGCTTGCCCCGGACAGGGGAATCTTATGAGCAGTTCTTC
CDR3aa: CASSLPRTGESYEQFF

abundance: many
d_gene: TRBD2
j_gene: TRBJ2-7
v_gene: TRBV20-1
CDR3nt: TGCAGCGTTCGCTCTAGCGGGAGTTTCTACGAGCAGTACTTC
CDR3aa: CSVRSSGSFYEQYF

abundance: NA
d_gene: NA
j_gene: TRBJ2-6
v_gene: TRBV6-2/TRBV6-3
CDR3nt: TGTGCCAGCAGTTTACCGTCCGATGGGGCCAACGTCCTGACTTTC
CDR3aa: CASSLPSDGANVLTF

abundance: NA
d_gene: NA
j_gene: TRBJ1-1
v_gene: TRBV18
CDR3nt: TGTGCCAGCTCACCTCAGGGGTCTTACAACACTGAAGCTTTCTTT
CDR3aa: CASSPQGSYNTEAFF

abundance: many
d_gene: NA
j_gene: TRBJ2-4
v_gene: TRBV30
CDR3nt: TGTGCCTGGAGTGTTCGTGGGCCCAGCAAATACAAAAACATTCAGTACTTC
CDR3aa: CAWSVRGPSKYKNIQYF

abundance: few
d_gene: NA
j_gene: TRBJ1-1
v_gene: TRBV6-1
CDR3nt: TGTGCCGCCCCGGACTCCTTGAACACTGAAGCTTTCTTT
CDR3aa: CAAPDSLNTEAFF

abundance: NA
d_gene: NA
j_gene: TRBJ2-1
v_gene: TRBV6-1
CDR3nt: TGTGCCAGCAGTGAAGGCCAGGGTTTTAATGAGCAGTTCTTC
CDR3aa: CASSEGQGFNEQFF

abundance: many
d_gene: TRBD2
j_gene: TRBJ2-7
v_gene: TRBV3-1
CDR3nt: TGTGCCAGCAGCCAATGGCAGGGAAGCGGCGGGAGGACCCCTTACGAGCAGTACTTC
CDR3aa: CASSQWQGSGGRTPYEQYF

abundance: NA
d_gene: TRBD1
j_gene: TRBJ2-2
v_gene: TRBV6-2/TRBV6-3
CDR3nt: TGTGCCAGCGACTTTGGACAGGGGGGGACCGGGGAGCTGTTTTTT
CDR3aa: CASDFGQGGTGELFF

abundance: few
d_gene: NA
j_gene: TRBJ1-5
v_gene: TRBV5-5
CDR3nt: TGTGCCAGCAGCTTGACATGGGGTGGAGATCAGCCCCAGCATTTT
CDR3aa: CASSLTWGGDQPQHF

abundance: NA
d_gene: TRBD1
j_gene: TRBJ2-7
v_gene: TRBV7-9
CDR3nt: TGTGCCAGCAGCCGATTGACAGGGGGCCACTACGAGCAGTACTTC
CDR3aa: CASSRLTGGHYEQYF

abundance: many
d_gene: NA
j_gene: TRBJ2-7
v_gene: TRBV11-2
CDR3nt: TGTGCCAGCAGCTTACGCGGGGTAGAGCGGCAGTACTTC
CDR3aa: CASSLRGVERQYF

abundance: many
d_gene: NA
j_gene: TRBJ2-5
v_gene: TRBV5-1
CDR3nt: TGCGCCAGCAGTGAGGATACGGAGACCCAGTACTTC
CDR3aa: CASSEDTETQYF

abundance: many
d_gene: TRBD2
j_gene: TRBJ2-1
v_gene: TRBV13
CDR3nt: TGTGCCAGCAGCTTAGACGCACGACTAGCGGACAATGAGCAGTTCTTC
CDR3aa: CASSLDARLADNEQFF